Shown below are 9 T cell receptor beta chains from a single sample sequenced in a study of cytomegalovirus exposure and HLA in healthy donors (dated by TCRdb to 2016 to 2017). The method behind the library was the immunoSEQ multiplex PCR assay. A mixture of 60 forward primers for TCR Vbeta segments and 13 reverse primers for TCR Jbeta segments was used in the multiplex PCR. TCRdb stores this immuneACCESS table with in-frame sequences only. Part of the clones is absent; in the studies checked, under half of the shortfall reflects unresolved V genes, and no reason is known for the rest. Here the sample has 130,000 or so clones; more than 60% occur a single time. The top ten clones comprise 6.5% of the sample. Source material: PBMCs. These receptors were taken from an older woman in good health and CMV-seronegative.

The CDR3 sequence is CASSLEGYGGAFTYNEQFF. For the CDR3, the DNA is TGCGCCAGCAGCTTGGAGGGTTACGGGGGAGCGTTTACCTACAATGAGCAGTTCTTC. The chain is built from TRBV5-1 and TRBJ2-1; D might be TRBD2 (6 bases). Trimming removed 0 bases from V and 2 bases from J, with 21 bases in between. The CDR3 totals 19 residues. CDR1 and CDR2 from the germline V gene are SGHRS and YFSETQ.

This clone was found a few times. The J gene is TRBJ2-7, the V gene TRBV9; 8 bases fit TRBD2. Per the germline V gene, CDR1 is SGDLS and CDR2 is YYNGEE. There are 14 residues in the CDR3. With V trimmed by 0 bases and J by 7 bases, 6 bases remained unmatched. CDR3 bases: TGTGCCAGCAGCGTAGGAGTGCCTAGCGGGGAGCAGTACTTC. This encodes CASSVGVPSGEQYF.

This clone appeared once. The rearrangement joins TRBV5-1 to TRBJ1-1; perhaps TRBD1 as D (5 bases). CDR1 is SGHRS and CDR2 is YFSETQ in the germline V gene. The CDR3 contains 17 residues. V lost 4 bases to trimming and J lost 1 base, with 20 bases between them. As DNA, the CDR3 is TGCGCCAGCAGCCCCGAAATCCTGACAGCTTCGAACACTGAAGCTTTCTTT. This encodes CASSPEILTASNTEAFF.

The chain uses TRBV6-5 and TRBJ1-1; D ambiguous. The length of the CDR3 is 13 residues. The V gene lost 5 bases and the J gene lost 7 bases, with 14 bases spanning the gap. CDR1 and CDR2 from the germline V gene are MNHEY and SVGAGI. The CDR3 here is CASSSAGSFEAFF. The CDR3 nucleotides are TGTGCCAGCAGTAGCGCGGGGTCCTTTGAAGCTTTCTTT.

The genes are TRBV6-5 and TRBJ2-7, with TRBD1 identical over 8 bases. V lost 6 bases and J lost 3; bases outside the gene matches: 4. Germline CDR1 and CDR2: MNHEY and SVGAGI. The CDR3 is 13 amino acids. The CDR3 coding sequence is TGTGCCAGCAGGACCGGGACAGGCTACGAGCAGTACTTC. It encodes CASRTGTGYEQYF.

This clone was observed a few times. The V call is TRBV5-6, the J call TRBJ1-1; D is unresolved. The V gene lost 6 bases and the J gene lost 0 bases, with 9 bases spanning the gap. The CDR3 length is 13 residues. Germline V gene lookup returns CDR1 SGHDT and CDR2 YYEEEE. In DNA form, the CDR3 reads TGTGCCAGCAATAGTTTCATGAACACTGAAGCTTTCTTT. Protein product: CASNSFMNTEAFF.

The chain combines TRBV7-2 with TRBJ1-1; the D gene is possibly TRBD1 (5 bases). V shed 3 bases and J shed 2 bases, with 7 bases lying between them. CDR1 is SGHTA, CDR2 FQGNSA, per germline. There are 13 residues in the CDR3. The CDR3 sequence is CASSFTGNTEAFF. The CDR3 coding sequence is TGTGCCAGCAGCTTTACAGGTAACACTGAAGCTTTCTTT.

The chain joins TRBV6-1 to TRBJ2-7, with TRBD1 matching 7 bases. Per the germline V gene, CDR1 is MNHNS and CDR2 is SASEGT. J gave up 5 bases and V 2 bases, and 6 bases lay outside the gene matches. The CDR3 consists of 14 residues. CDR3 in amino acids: CASSEQGQRDEQYF. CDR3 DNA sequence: TGTGCCAGCAGTGAACAGGGACAGAGGGACGAGCAGTACTTC.

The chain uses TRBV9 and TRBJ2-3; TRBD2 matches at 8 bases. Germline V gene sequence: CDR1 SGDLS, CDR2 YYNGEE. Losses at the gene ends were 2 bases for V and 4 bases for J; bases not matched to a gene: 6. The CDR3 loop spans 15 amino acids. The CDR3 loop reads CASSVSGSAADTQYF. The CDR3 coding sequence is TGTGCCAGCAGCGTGAGCGGGAGTGCGGCAGATACGCAGTATTTT.